These 21 T cell receptor beta chains were sequenced from one sample in a study of blood T cells in healthy people across ages. PCR was performed a second time for roughly 7 to 11 cycles using a sample-barcoded 5' primer and a J-beta primer mix. TCRdb re-called the 5' RACE reads through MiXCR, storing one row per CDR3 protein. In the table there are more than 800,000 distinct CDR3 sequences, around 26% of which are singletons. The material sequenced was blood. The source of these receptors is a woman of 80 years or more in good health.

Only a few counts were recorded for this clonotype. This chain joins TRBV27 and TRBJ1-2; the match to TRBD1 covers 11 bases. The germline V gene has CDR1 MNHEY and CDR2 SMNVEV (reference sequence). The junction had 13 bases not matched to a gene; V was cut back by 5 bases and J by 2 bases. This CDR3 spans 18 amino acids. The CDR3 protein is CASSPFGQGARSNYGYTF. DNA of the CDR3: TGTGCCAGCAGTCCCTTTGGACAGGGGGCACGTTCGAACTATGGCTACACCTTC.

The chain carries TRBV10-3 and TRBJ1-2; D gene ambiguous. V gave up 9 bases and J gave up 3 bases, with 14 bases separating them. The CDR3 length is 13 residues. CDR1 ENHRY and CDR2 SYGVKD come from the germline V gene. The CDR3 here is CAIAVGVDYGYTF. Here the CDR3 DNA reads TGTGCCATAGCGGTTGGGGTAGACTATGGCTACACCTTC.

This clonotype was seen at least ten times. Since a much larger clone is just one base distant, this may be a read error. The rearrangement uses TRBV20-1 and TRBJ2-1; a possible D gene is TRBD2 (6 bases). With the DNA end fitting TRBJ2-7 better, the J assignment may be wrong. This CDR3 contains 17 residues. Germline-derived CDR1 and CDR2 are DFQATT and SNEGSKA (reference sequence). The CDR3 reads CSARVKRGLIPYNEQYF. DNA for the CDR3: TGCAGTGCTAGAGTAAAACGGGGACTTATTCCCTACAATGAGCAGTACTTC.

This clonotype was seen repeatedly, ten times or more. The rearrangement links TRBV20-1 to TRBJ1-6, with TRBD1 as a possible D gene (5 bases). Germline assignment: CDR1 DFQATT and CDR2 SNEGSKA (reference sequence). CDR3 length equals 16 residues. V was trimmed by 2 bases and J by 5 bases, leaving 16 bases between them. Here the CDR3 reads CSARPQVSTHNSPLHF. CDR3 sequence (DNA): TGCAGTGCTAGACCACAGGTTAGCACCCATAATTCACCCCTCCACTTT.

This clonotype has at least ten counts. The chain employs TRBV20-1 and TRBJ2-1; unclear D gene. Trimming took 2 bases from V and 2 from J, leaving 10 bases between them. Germline lookup yields CDR1 DFQATT and CDR2 SNEGSKA (reference sequence). The CDR3 covers 14 residues. The CDR3 here is CSARWAQAYNEQFF. DNA of the CDR3: TGCAGTGCTAGATGGGCTCAGGCCTACAATGAGCAGTTCTTC.

The CDR3 DNA follows: TGCGCCAGCAGCCAAGAGAGGTTGCATGGGGGTGGACGCTCCTATAATTCACCCCTCCACTTT. Its protein product is CASSQERLHGGGRSYNSPLHF. This chain links TRBV4-3 with TRBJ1-6; tentatively, D is TRBD1 (5 bases). The germline gives CDR1 LGHNA, CDR2 YSLEER. This CDR3 is 21 amino acids long. Trimming took off 0 bases at V and 0 bases at J, with 21 bases between the two ends.

The V gene is TRBV9, the J gene TRBJ2-3, with 8 bases fitting TRBD1. Germline assignment: CDR1 SGDLS and CDR2 YYNGEE. The CDR3 contains 16 residues. Germline trimming cut 7 bases from V and 1 base from J; bases unmatched to any gene: 11. CDR3 DNA: TGTGCCAGCGGAGGCGGGGTGACAGGGGGCACAGATACGCAGTATTTT. This encodes CASGGGVTGGTDTQYF. Full variable domain (outside the CDR3, taken from reference TRBV9 and TRBJ2-3): DSGVTQTPKHLITATGQRVTLRCSPRSGDLSVYWYQQSLDQGLQFLIQYYNGEERAKGNILERFSAQQFPDLHSELNLSSLELGDSALYFCASGGGVTGGTDTQYFGPGTRLTVL.

The sample holds many counts of this clonotype. The V gene is TRBV4-2, the J gene TRBJ1-1; D remains ambiguous. Trimming shortened V by 1 base and J by 1 base, and 4 bases separated the two germline ends. Per the germline V gene, CDR1 is LGHNA and CDR2 is YNFKEQ. The CDR3 contains 13 residues. The CDR3 region has the DNA TGTGCCAGCAGCCAAGCCCCGAACACTGAAGCTTTCTTT. It yields the protein CASSQAPNTEAFF.

Points on this clonotype: This sequence may be a read error, since a much larger clone differs from it by one base. The chain is built from TRBV21-1 and TRBJ2-5; the table's D gene call, TRBD2, was not cross checked with the DNA. TRBV21-1 is assigned pseudogene status. CDR3 size: 16 residues. CDR3 sequence: CASSHPGLAGTNEQYF. The CDR3 nucleotides are TGTGCCAGCAGCCATCCGGGACTAGCGGGAACCAATGAGCAGTACTTC.

This clonotype was seen a handful of times. The V call is TRBV5-6, the J call TRBJ2-7; D assignment may be TRBD1 or TRBD2 (5 bases each). CDR1 SGHDT and CDR2 YYEEEE come from the germline V gene. The CDR3 has 14 amino acids. Between the trimmed V and J ends, which lost 4 bases and 2 bases, there was a span of 13 bases. Written as DNA, the CDR3 is TGTGCCAGCAGCGGACGGGACCTCCCCTACGAGCAGTACTTC. As protein: CASSGRDLPYEQYF.

This clonotype has at least ten counts. The rearrangement links TRBV20-1 to TRBJ2-7; D unclear. The germline V gene encodes CDR1 DFQATT and CDR2 SNEGSKA (reference sequence). The CDR3 has 11 residues. V lost 3 bases to trimming and J lost 7 bases, with 10 bases between them. The CDR3 DNA is TGCAGTGCTAGTAACTCCAAGGAGCAGTACTTC. Translation gives CSASNSKEQYF.

At least ten counts were recorded for this clonotype. The chain carries TRBV2 and TRBJ2-1; 8 bases agree with TRBD2. CDR1 and CDR2 from the germline V gene are SNHLY and FYNNEI. CDR3 length: 15 residues. Trimming removed 7 bases from V and 8 bases from J; junction bases left unmatched: 13. The CDR3 loop reads CASNAGGPGGDEQFF. DNA of the CDR3: TGTGCCAGCAATGCCGGGGGGCCGGGGGGGGATGAGCAGTTCTTC.

This clonotype has a count of ten or more. The V call is TRBV6-2 or TRBV6-3, the J call TRBJ1-5, with a weak D call TRBD1 (5 bases). The germline gives CDR1 MNHEY, CDR2 SVGEGT. Trimming pared 6 bases from V and 9 bases from J, leaving 15 bases between. The CDR3 totals 13 residues. CDR3 coding DNA: TGTGCCAGCAGGGTGACAGAGCTTAGGCCCCAGCATTTT. It codes for CASRVTELRPQHF.

The chain joins TRBV24-1 to TRBJ1-1; 7 positions agree with TRBD1. V shed 3 bases and J 2 bases; nucleotides not matched to a gene: 5. This CDR3 contains 15 residues. Germline-derived CDR1 and CDR2 are KGHDR and SFDVKD. DNA of the CDR3: TGTGCCACCAGTGATGCCGGGACAGCTAACACTGAAGCTTTCTTT. Amino acid sequence: CATSDAGTANTEAFF.

There are a few counts of this clonotype. This chain links TRBV20-1 with TRBJ1-5; weak D call: TRBD1 (6 bases). V was clipped by 3 bases and J by 4 bases, with 16 bases between them. CDR3 size: 15 residues. CDR1 and CDR2 from the germline V gene are DFQATT and SNEGSKA (reference sequence). The CDR3 bases are TGCAGTGCTAGGAGGGGGGGGGCGCGTAATCAGCCCCAGCATTTT. This encodes CSARRGGARNQPQHF.

This clonotype appeared a few times. The chain has TRBV7-6 and TRBJ2-5; 10 positions match TRBD2. The J call may be wrong; the DNA end is better matched by TRBJ2-7. CDR1 and CDR2 (germline): SGHVS, FNYEAQ. The CDR3 covers 16 residues. The CDR3 here is CASSLVASGGASEQYF. CDR3 bases: TGTGCCAGCAGCTTAGTAGCAAGCGGGGGGGCGAGCGAGCAGTACTTC.

The rearrangement links TRBV9 to TRBJ2-5; no clear D. V dropped 0 bases and J dropped 0 bases, with 9 bases sitting between them. CDR3 size: 15 residues. Germline V lookup: CDR1 SGDLS, CDR2 YYNGEE. CDR3 amino acids: CASSVGVEYQETQYF. The CDR3 DNA reads TGTGCCAGCAGCGTAGGGGTTGAGTACCAAGAGACCCAGTACTTC.

This clonotype was observed a few times. A single base separates this from a much larger clone, so it may be a read error. The V call is TRBV20-1, the J call TRBJ2-5; a possible D gene is TRBD1 (5 bases). Germline values: CDR1 DFQATT, CDR2 SNEGSKA (reference sequence). CDR3 size: 15 residues. The CDR3 loop is CSAGDLSRVQETQYF. DNA of the CDR3: TGCAGTGCTGGAGATTTGTCCAGGGTACAAGAGACCCAGTACTTC.

This rearrangement joins TRBV7-9 to TRBJ2-3; D may be TRBD1 (5 bases). V lost 4 bases and J 1 base, leaving 12 bases between the germline ends. Germline CDR1 is SEHNR and CDR2 is FQNEAQ (reference sequence). The CDR3 totals 15 residues. The CDR3 DNA sequence: TGTGCCAGCAGCTCATTTTCGACAGGCACAGATACGCAGTATTTT. It specifies CASSSFSTGTDTQYF.

This clonotype came up a few times. The rearrangement links TRBV6-1 to TRBJ1-2, with a possible D match to TRBD1 (5 bases). V lost 6 bases to trimming and J lost 3 bases, with 17 bases between them. CDR3 size: 15 residues. Germline assignment: CDR1 MNHNS and CDR2 SASEGT. The CDR3 DNA sequence: TGTGCCAGCAGGGAGGGGACTTCAGGTGACTATGGCTACACCTTC. It translates to CASREGTSGDYGYTF.

J is TRBJ1-2 and V is TRBV7-9; no clear D gene. V was shortened by 5 bases and J by 3 bases, with 22 bases between the two germline ends. The V gene's germline CDR1 is SEHNR and CDR2 FQNEAQ (reference sequence). The CDR3 spans 17 residues. The CDR3 region is CASSPFVERSRDYGYTF. The CDR3 bases are TGTGCCAGCAGCCCTTTTGTCGAAAGATCCCGGGACTATGGCTACACCTTC.